The subject of this entry is one TCR beta chain. Its antigen is not identified. These data come from a study of blood T cells in healthy people across ages. Extraction yielded at least 6 micrograms of total RNA per sample. CDR1 SGHTA and CDR2 FQGNSA come from the germline V gene. The CDR3 runs 14 residues. Trimming removed 4 bases from V and 7 bases from J, with 14 bases in between. The second PCR ran roughly 7 to 12 cycles with a sample-barcoded 5' primer and J-beta primers. Each cDNA molecule received a tag from a template-switch adaptor that had 12 random nucleotides. TCRdb independently ran MiXCR on the 5' RACE reads; one entry per CDR3 protein. Altogether hundreds of thousands of distinct CDR3 sequences are present, 25% being singletons, with the ten largest covering more than 8%. General study points: Diversity of TCR beta correlated strongly with naive T cell percentage.

These sequences were also reported in another study, on T cells of mothers and their children.

Input material: blood. The J gene is TRBJ2-1, the V gene TRBV7-2, with D perhaps given as TRBD1 or TRBD2 (6 bases each). This receptor was taken from a boy younger than 18 in good health. The CDR3 DNA reads as TGTGCCAGCAGCTGGGCAGGGGCGGGGAATGAGCAGTTCTTC. Encoded protein: CASSWAGAGNEQFF.